Given below is one T cell receptor beta chain in context. The target antigen is unknown. The data stem from a study of OX40 agonist ivuxolimab in advanced cancers. Study at large: In this cohort, patients received ivuxolimab, an agonistic anti-OX40 (CD134) antibody. One hepatocellular carcinoma and a couple of cutaneous melanoma patients partially responded.

The CDR3 contains 17 residues. Losses at the gene ends were 3 bases for V and 2 bases for J; bases not matched to a gene: 4. CDR1 is SGDLS and CDR2 is YYNGEE in the germline V gene. Points from the study as a whole: Among the lowest peripheral clonal expansion occurred in 0.1-3.0 mg/kg partial responders. Mean expanded clone counts were higher in CD8+ than CD4+ T cells.

Measured with immunoSEQ multiplex PCR; TCRdb has only the in-frame clones, and not every one. The sample contains more than 25,000 clones, about 83% of which appear only once. This sample comprised CD4+ or CD8+ T cells sorted from blood, obtained in a trial of the OX40 agonist ivuxolimab. The TCR originated in an adult with an advanced solid tumor such as melanoma, head and neck, liver or kidney cancer. This sequence joins TRBV9 and TRBJ2-2; TRBD2 aligns across 13 bases. Written as DNA, the CDR3 is TGTGCCAGCAGCGGGACTAGCGGGAGTGTAAACACCGGGGAGCTGTTTTTT. This encodes CASSGTSGSVNTGELFF.